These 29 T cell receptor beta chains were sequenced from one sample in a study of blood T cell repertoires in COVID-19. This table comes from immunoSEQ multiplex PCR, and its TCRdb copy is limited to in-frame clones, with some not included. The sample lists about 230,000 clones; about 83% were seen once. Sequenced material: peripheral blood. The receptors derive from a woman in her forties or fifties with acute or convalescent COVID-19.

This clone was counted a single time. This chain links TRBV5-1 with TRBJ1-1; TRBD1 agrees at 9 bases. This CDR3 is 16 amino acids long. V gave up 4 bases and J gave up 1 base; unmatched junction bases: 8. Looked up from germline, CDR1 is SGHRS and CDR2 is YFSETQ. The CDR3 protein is CASSGDRVKGNTEAFF. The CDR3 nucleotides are TGCGCCAGCAGCGGGGACAGGGTGAAAGGGAACACTGAAGCTTTCTTT.

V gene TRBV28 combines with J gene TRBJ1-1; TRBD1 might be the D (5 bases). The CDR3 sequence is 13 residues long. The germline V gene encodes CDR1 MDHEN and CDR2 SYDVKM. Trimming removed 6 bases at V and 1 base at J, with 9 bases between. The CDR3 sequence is CASRLTGNTEAFF. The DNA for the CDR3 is TGTGCCAGCAGACTCACAGGGAACACTGAAGCTTTCTTT.

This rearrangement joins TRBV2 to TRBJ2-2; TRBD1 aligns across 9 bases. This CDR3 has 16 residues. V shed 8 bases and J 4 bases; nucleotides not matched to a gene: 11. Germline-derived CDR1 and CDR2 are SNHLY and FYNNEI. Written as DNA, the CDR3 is TGTGCCAGCGGAAAGGACAGGGGATCGATCACCGGGGAGCTGTTTTTT. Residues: CASGKDRGSITGELFF. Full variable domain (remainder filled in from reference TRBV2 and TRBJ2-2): EPEVTQTPSHQVTQMGQEVILRCVPISNHLYFYWYRQILGQKVEFLVSFYNNEISEKSEIFDDQFSVERPDGSNFTLKIRSTKLEDSAMYFCASGKDRGSITGELFFGEGSRLTVL.

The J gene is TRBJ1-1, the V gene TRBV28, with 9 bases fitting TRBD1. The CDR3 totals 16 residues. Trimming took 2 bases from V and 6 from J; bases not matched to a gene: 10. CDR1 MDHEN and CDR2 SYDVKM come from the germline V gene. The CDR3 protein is CASSLTGQGAYSEAFF. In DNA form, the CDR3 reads TGTGCCAGCAGTTTAACGGGACAGGGAGCATATTCTGAAGCTTTCTTT.

The CDR3, as DNA: TGTGCCAGTAGTATAGCTCGAGACTACGAGCAGTACTTC. Its protein is CASSIARDYEQYF. The rearrangement joins TRBV19 to TRBJ2-7; no clear D gene. The CDR3 covers 13 residues. Trimming stripped 1 base from V and 3 bases from J, with 7 bases between. The germline V gene has CDR1 LNHDA and CDR2 SQIVND (reference sequence).

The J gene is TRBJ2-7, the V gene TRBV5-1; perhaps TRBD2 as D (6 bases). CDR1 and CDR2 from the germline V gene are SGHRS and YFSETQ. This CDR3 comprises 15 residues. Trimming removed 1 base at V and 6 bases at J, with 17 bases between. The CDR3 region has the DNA TGCGCCAGCAGCTTGTCATCCAGGGTGGAGGGCGAGCAGTACTTC. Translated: CASSLSSRVEGEQYF.

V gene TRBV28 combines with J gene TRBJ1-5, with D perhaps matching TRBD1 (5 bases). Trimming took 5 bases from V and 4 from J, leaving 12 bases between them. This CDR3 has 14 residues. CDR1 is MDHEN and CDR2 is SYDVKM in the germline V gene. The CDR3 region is CASSVDTPNQPQHF. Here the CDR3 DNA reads TGTGCCAGCAGTGTGGACACCCCGAATCAGCCCCAGCATTTT.

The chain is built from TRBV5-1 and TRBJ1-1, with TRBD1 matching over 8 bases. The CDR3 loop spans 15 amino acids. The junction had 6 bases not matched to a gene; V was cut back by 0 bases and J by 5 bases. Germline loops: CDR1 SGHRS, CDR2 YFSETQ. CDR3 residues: CASSLEGTGSTEAFF. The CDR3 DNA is TGCGCCAGCAGCTTGGAAGGGACAGGAAGTACTGAAGCTTTCTTT.

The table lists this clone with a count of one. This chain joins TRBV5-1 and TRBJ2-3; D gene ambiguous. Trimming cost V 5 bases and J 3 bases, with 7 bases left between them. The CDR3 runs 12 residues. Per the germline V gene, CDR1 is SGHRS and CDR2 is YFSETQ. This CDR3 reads CASSLRTDTQYF. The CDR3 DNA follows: TGCGCCAGCAGTCTGCGGACAGATACGCAGTATTTT.

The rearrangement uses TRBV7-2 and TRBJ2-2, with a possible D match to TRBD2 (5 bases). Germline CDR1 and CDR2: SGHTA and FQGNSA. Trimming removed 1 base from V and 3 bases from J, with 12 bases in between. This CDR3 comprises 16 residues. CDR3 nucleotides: TGTGCCAGCAGCTTAGTATCGGGGAGTTACACCGGGGAGCTGTTTTTT. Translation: CASSLVSGSYTGELFF.

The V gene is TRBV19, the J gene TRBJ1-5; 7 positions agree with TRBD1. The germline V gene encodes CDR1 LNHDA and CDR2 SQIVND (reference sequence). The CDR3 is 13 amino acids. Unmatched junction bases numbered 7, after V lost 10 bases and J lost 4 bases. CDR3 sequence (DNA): TGTGCCACTGCTCGGGACAGTAATCAGCCCCAGCATTTT. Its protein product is CATARDSNQPQHF.

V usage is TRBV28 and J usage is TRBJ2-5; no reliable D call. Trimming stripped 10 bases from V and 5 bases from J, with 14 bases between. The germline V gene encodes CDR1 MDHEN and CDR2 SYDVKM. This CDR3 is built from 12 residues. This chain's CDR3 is CATLGQVETQYF. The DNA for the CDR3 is TGTGCCACCCTTGGCCAAGTGGAGACCCAGTACTTC.

The CDR3 coding sequence is TGTGCCACCAGTGAGGGCCGGGACAGGGTCAAGCCCCAGCATTTT. Translated, it gives CATSEGRDRVKPQHF. The V gene is TRBV24-1, the J gene TRBJ1-5; 9 bases are a match to TRBD1. The CDR3 is 15 amino acids. Trimming took 4 bases from V and 8 from J; bases not matched to a gene: 8. Germline V CDR1 and CDR2: KGHDR, SFDVKD.

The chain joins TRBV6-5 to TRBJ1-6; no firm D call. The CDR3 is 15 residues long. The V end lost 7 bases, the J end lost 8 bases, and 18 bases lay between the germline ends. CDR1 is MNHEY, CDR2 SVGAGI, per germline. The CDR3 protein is CASNKRFPGDSPLHF. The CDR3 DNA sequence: TGTGCCAGCAATAAAAGGTTCCCCGGGGATTCACCCCTCCACTTT.

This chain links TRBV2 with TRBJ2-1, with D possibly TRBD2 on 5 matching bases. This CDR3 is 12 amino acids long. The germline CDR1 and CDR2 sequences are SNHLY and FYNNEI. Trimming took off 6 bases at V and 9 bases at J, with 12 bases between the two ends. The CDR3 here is CASSGGPSEQFF. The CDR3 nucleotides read TGTGCCAGCAGCGGCGGGCCAAGTGAGCAGTTCTTC.

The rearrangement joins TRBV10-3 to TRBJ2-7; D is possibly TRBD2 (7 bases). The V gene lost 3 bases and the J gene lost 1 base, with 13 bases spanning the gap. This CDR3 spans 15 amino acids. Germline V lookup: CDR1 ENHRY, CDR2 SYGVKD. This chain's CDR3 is CAISDIQGGSYEQYF. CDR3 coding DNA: TGTGCCATCAGTGACATACAGGGAGGGTCCTACGAGCAGTACTTC.

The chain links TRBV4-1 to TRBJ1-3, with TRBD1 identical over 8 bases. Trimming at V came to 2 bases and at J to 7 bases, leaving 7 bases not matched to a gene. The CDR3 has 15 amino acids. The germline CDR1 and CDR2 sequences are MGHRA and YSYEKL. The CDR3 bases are TGCGCCAGCAGCCAATACCAGGGGGCCTGGAACACCATATATTTT. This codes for CASSQYQGAWNTIYF.

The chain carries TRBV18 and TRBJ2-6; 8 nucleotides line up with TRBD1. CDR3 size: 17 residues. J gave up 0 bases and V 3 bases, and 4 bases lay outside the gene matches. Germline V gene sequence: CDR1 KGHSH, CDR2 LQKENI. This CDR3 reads CASSPGQGNSGANVLTF. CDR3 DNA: TGTGCCAGCTCACCTGGACAGGGTAACTCTGGGGCCAACGTCCTGACTTTC.

The CDR3 nucleotides are TGTGCCAGCACCGGGGGAGGGGCGAGGCGCTGGGAGCAGTACTTC. This codes for CASTGGGARRWEQYF. The chain carries TRBV25-1 and TRBJ2-7; 7 bases are shared with TRBD2. With V trimmed by 7 bases and J by 7 bases, 16 bases remained unmatched. This CDR3 comprises 15 residues. CDR1 and CDR2 (germline): MGHDK, SYGVNS.

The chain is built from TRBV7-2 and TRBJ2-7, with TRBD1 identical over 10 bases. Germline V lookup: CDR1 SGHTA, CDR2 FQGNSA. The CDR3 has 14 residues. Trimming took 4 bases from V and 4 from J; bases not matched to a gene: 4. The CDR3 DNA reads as TGTGCCAGCAGCTCCCGGACAGGGGGGTACGAGCAGTACTTC. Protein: CASSSRTGGYEQYF.

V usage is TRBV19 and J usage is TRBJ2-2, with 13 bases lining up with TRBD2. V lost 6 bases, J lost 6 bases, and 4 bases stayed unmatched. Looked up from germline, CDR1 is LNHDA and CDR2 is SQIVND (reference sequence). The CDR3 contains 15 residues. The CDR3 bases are TGTGCCAGTAGCCGACTAGCGGGGGGCCCCGGGGAGCTGTTTTTT. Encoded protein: CASSRLAGGPGELFF.

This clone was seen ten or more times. The CDR3, as DNA: TGTGCCAGCAGTGAAGGGTCAGCGTCTGGAAACACCATATATTTT. Its translation is CASSEGSASGNTIYF. J is TRBJ1-3 and V is TRBV6-1, with D unresolved. CDR1 MNHNS and CDR2 SASEGT come from the germline V gene. V lost 1 base, J lost 1 base, and 8 bases lay in between. This CDR3 contains 15 residues.

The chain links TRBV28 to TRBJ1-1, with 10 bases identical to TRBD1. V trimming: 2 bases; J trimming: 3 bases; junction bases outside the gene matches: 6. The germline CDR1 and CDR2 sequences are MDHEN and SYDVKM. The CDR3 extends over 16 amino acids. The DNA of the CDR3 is TGTGCCAGCAGTTTAGACCGGGACAGGGGATACACTGAAGCTTTCTTT. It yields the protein CASSLDRDRGYTEAFF.

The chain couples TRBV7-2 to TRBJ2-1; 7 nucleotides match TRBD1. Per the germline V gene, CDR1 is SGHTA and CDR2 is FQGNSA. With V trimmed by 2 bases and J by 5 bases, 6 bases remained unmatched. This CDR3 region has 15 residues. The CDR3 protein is CASSLMGQNNNEQFF. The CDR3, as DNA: TGTGCCAGCAGCTTAATGGGACAGAATAACAATGAGCAGTTCTTC.

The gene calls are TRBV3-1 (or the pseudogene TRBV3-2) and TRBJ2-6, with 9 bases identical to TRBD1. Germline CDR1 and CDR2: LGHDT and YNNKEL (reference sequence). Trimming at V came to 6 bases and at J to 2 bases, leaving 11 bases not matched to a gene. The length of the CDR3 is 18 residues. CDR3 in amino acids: CASRLFRDRAPGANVLTF. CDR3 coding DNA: TGTGCCAGCAGACTCTTCCGGGACAGGGCCCCTGGGGCCAACGTCCTGACTTTC.

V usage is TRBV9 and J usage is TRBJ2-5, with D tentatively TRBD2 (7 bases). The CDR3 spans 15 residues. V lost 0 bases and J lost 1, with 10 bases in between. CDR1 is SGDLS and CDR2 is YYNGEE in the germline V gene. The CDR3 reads CASSVAGGLQETQYF. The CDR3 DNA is TGTGCCAGCAGCGTAGCGGGGGGCCTCCAAGAGACCCAGTACTTC.

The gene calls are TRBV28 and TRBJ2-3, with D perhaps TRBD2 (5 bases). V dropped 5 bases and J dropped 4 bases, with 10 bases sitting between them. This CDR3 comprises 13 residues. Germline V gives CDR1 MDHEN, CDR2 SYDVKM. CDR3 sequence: CASSRTGADTQYF. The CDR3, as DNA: TGTGCCAGCAGTCGGACTGGAGCAGATACGCAGTATTTT. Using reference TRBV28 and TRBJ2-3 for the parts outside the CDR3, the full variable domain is DVKVTQSSRYLVKRTGEKVFLECVQDMDHENMFWYRQDPGLGLRLIYFSYDVKMKEKGDIPEGYSVSREKKERFSLILESASTNQTSMYLCASSRTGADTQYFGPGTRLTVL.

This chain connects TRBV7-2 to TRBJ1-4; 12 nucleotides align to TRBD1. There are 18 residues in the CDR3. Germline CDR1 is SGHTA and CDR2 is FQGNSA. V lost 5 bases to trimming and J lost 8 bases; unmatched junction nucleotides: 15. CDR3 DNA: TGTGCCAGCAGCACCGGGACAGGGGGCGCGGGGCTAAAAGAAAAACTGTTTTTT. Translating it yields CASSTGTGGAGLKEKLFF.

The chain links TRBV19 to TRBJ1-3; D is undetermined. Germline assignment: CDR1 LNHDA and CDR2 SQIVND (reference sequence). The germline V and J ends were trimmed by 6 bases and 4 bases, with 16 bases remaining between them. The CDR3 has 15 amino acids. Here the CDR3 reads CASSPDGGSGNTIYF. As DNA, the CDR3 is TGTGCCAGTAGCCCAGATGGCGGCTCGGGAAACACCATATATTTT.